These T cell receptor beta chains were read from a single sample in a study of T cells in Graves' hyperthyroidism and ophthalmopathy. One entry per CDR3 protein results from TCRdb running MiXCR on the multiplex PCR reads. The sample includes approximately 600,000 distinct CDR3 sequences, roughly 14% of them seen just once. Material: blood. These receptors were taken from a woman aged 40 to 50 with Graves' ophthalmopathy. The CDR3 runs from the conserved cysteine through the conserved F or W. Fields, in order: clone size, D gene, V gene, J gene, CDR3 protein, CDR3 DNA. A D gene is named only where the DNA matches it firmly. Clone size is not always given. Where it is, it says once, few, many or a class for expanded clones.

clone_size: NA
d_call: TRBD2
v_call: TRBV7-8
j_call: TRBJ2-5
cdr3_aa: CASSLELAGVGETQYF
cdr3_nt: TGTGCCAGCAGCTTAGAATTAGCGGGAGTGGGAGAGACCCAGTACTTC

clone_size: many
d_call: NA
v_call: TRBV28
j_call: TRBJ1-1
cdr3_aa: CASSLWRENTEAFF
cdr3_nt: TGTGCCAGCAGTTTATGGAGAGAGAACACTGAAGCTTTCTTT

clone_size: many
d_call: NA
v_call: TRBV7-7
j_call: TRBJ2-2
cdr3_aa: CASSPGRGAHTGELFF
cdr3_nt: TGTGCTAGCAGCCCTGGACGAGGGGCTCACACCGGGGAGCTGTTTTTT

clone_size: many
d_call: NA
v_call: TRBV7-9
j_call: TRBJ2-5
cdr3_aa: CASSFNPQSGLQETQYF
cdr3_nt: TGTGCCAGCAGCTTCAATCCTCAAAGCGGGTTGCAAGAGACCCAGTACTTC

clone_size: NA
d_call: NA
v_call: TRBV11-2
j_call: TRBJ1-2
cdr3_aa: CASSLSTGYNYGYTF
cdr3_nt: TGTGCCAGCAGCTTAAGCACAGGATATAACTATGGCTACACCTTC

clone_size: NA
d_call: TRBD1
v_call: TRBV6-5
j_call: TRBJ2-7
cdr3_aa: CASITGGATTDEQYF
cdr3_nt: TGTGCCAGTATTACAGGGGGCGCAACTACGGACGAGCAGTACTTC

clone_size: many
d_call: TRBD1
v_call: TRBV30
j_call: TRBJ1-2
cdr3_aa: CAWSSTGLYGYTF
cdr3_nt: TGTGCCTGGAGTTCGACAGGGCTCTATGGCTACACCTTC

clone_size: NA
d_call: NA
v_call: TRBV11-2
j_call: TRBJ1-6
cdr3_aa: CASSLRTVTGNSPLHF
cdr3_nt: TGTGCCAGCAGCTTGCGGACGGTTACGGGCAATTCACCCCTCCACTTT

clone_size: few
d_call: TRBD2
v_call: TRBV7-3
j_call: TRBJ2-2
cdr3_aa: CASARLAGGQGTGELFF
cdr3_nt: TGTGCCAGCGCCCGCCTAGCGGGAGGGCAAGGGACCGGGGAGCTGTTTTTT

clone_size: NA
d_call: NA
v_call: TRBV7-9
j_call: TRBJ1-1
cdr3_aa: CASSPGQAPNTEAFF
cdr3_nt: TGTGCCAGCAGCCCAGGCCAGGCCCCGAACACTGAAGCTTTCTTT

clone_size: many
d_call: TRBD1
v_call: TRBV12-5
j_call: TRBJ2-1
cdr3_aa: CASGLAGQGGSVF
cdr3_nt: TGTGCTAGTGGTTTGGCCGGACAGGGAGGATCAGTCTTC

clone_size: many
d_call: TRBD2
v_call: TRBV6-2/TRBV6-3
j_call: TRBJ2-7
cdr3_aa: CASSGRSAGGLTYEQYF
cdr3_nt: TGTGCCAGCAGTGGCCGAAGTGCGGGAGGGCTGACCTACGAGCAGTACTTC

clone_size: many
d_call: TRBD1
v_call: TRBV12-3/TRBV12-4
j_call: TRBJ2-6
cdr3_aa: CASRQGGSSSGANVLTF
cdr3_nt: TGTGCCAGCAGACAAGGGGGCTCCAGCTCTGGGGCCAACGTCCTGACTTTC

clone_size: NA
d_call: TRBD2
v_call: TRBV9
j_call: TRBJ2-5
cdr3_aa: CASSVGGTSFETQYF
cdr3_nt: TGTGCCAGCAGCGTAGGAGGGACTAGCTTTGAGACCCAGTACTTC

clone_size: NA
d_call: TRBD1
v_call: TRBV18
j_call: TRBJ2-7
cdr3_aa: CASSPDRDFYEQYF
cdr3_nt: TGTGCCAGCTCACCGGACAGGGACTTCTACGAGCAGTACTTC

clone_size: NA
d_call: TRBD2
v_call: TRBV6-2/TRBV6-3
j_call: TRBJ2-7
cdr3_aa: CASRSPGLPYEQYF
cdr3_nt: TGTGCCAGCAGATCGCCGGGACTACCGTACGAGCAGTACTTC

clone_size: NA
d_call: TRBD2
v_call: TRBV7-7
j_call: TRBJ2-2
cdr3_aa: CASSSLGLADGGELFF
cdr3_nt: TGTGCTAGCAGCTCTCTTGGACTAGCAGACGGGGGGGAGCTGTTTTTT

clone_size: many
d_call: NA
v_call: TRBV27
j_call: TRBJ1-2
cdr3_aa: CASSFVRGYGYTF
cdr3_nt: TGTGCCAGCAGTTTCGTCAGGGGCTATGGCTACACCTTC

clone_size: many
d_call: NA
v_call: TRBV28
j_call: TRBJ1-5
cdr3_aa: CASSPLLGGAQPQHF
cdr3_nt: TGTGCCAGCAGTCCACTTCTCGGGGGGGCTCAGCCCCAGCATTTT

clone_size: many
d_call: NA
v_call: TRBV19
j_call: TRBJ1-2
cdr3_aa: CASSIGAVDGYGYTF
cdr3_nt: TGTGCCAGTAGTATAGGAGCAGTGGACGGCTATGGCTACACCTTC

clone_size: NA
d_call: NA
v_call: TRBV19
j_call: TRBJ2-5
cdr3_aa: CASSIPGAPQEAQYF
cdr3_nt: TGTGCCAGTAGTATCCCGGGAGCCCCTCAAGAGGCCCAGTACTTC

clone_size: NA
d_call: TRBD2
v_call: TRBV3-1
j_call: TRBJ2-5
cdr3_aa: CASSQVGLPMGETQYF
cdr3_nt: TGTGCCAGCAGCCAAGTGGGACTACCCATGGGAGAGACCCAGTACTTC

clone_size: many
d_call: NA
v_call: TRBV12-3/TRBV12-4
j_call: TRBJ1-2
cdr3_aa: CASSLSGSFYGYTF
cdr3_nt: TGTGCCAGCAGTTTGTCGGGTTCCTTCTATGGCTACACCTTC

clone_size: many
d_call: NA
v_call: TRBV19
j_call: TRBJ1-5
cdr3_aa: CASSIDNSNQPQHF
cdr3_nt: TGTGCCAGTAGTATAGATAATAGCAATCAGCCCCAGCATTTT

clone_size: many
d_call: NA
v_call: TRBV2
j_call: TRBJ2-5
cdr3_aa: CASSLGGGLGKTQYF
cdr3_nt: TGTGCCAGCAGCCTGGGTGGCGGGTTAGGGAAGACCCAGTACTTC

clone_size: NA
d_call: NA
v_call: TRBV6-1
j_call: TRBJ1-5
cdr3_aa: CASSLGGALQPQHF
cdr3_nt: TGTGCCAGCAGCCTCGGGGGAGCTCTACAGCCCCAGCATTTT

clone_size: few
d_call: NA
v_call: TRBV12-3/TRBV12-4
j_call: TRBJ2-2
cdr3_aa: CASSPRTASTGELFF
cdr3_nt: TGTGCCAGCAGTCCCAGGACTGCGAGCACCGGGGAGCTGTTTTTT

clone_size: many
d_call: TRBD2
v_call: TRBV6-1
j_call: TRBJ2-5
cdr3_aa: CASRETSGHEFQETQYF
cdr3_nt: TGTGCCAGCAGGGAGACTAGCGGGCACGAGTTTCAAGAGACCCAGTACTTC

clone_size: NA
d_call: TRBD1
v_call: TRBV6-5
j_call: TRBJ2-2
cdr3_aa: CASSYSGQGTGELFF
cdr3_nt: TGTGCCAGCAGTTACTCCGGACAGGGGACCGGGGAGCTGTTTTTT

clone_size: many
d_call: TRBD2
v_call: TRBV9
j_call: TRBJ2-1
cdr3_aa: CASSVESPGLAYNEQFF
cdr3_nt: TGTGCCAGCAGCGTAGAATCTCCGGGACTAGCCTACAATGAGCAGTTCTTC

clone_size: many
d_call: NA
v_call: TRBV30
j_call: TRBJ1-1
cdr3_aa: CAWSVGLGNTEAFF
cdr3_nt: TGTGCCTGGAGTGTAGGACTAGGAAACACTGAAGCTTTCTTT

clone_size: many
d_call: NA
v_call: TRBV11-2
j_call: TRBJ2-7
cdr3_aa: CASSLDKGEQYF
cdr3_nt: TGTGCCAGCAGCTTAGATAAAGGCGAGCAGTACTTC

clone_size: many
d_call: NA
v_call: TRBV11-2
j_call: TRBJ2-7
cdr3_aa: CASSRAFEQYF
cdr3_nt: TGTGCCAGCAGCCGGGCTTTCGAGCAGTACTTC

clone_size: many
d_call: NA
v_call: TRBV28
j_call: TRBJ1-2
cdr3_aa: CASSQGPLSFDGYTF
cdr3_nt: TGTGCCAGCAGCCAGGGACCCCTGTCATTTGATGGCTACACCTTC

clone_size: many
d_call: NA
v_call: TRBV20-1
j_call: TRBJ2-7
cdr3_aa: CSASHYEQYF
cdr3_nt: TGCAGTGCTAGTCATTACGAGCAGTACTTC

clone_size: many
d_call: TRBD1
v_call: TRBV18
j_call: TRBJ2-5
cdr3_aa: CASSPKGTGQETQYF
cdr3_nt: TGTGCCAGCTCACCAAAGGGGACAGGACAAGAGACCCAGTACTTC

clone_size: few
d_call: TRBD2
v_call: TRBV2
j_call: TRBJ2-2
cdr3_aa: CASSALDPGLAGTGELFF
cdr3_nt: TGTGCCAGCAGTGCCCTTGACCCCGGACTAGCGGGAACCGGGGAGCTGTTTTTT

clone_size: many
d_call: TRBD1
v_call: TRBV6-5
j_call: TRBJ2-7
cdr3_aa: CASKRDRGRLYEQYF
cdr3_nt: TGTGCCAGCAAAAGGGACAGGGGGCGCTTGTACGAGCAGTACTTC

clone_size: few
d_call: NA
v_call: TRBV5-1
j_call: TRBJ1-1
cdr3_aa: CASSTAGATEAFF
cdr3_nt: TGCGCCAGCAGCACCGCCGGGGCTACTGAAGCTTTCTTT

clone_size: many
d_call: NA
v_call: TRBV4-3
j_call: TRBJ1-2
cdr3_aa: CASSQDRQPTRYGYTF
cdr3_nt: TGCGCCAGCAGCCAAGATAGGCAGCCAACTCGATATGGCTACACCTTC

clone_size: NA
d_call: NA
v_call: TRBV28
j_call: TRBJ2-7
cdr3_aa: CASSLSPWFGDRAEQYF
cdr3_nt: TGTGCCAGCAGTTTATCCCCCTGGTTTGGGGACCGGGCCGAGCAGTACTTC

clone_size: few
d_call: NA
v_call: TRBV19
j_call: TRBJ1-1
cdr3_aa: CASRPQVGNTEAFF
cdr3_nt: TGTGCCAGTAGGCCGCAGGTCGGGAACACTGAAGCTTTCTTT

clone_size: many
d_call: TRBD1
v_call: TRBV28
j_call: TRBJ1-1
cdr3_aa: CASSAPGQLNTEAFF
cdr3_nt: TGTGCCAGCAGTGCTCCGGGACAGTTGAACACTGAAGCTTTCTTT

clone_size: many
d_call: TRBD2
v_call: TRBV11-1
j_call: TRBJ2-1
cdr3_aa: CASSFSGLAGVNEQFF
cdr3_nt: TGTGCCAGCAGCTTCTCGGGACTAGCGGGAGTAAATGAGCAGTTCTTC

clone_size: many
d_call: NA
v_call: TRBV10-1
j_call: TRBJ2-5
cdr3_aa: CASSEPGETQYF
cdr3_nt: TGCGCCAGCAGTGAGCCCGGGGAGACCCAGTACTTC

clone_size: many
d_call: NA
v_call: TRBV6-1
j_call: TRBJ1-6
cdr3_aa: CASSEGNSPLHF
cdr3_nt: TGTGCCAGCAGTGAAGGGAATTCACCCCTCCACTTT

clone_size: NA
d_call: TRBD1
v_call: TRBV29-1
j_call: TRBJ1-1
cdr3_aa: CSDTGQLNTEAFF
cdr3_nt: TGCAGCGATACGGGACAGCTGAACACTGAAGCTTTCTTT

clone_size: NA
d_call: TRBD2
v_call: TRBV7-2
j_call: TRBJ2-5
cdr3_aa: CASSPGTSGRLETQYF
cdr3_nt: TGTGCCAGCAGCCCTGGGACTAGCGGGAGGTTGGAGACCCAGTACTTC

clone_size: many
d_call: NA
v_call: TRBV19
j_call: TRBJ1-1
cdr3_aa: CASSIGQVAFF
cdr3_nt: TGTGCCAGTAGTATAGGACAGGTAGCTTTCTTT

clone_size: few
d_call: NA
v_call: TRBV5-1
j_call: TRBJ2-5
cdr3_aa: CASSPADTGRALEETQYF
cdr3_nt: TGCGCCAGCAGCCCCGCCGACACAGGTCGGGCTTTAGAAGAGACCCAGTACTTC

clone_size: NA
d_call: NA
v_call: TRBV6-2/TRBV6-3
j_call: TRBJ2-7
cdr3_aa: CASSDGLSYSYEQYF
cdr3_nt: TGTGCCAGCAGCGACGGACTTTCCTACTCCTACGAGCAGTACTTC

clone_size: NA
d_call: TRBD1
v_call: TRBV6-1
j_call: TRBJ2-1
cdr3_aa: CASSVPDRDYNEQFF
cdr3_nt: TGTGCCAGCAGTGTTCCGGACAGGGACTACAATGAGCAGTTCTTC

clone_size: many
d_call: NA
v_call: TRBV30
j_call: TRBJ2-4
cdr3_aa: CAWESGGVKNIQYF
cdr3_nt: TGTGCCTGGGAAAGCGGAGGGGTCAAAAACATTCAGTACTTC